This T cell receptor (beta chain) is from a study of early stage breast cancer tumors (dated by TCRdb to 2015 to 2018). Concerning the study at large: Of the approximately 15 invasive breast tumors, more than 9 were found to be estrogen receptor-positive, progesterone receptor-positive and HER2-negative. Of the approximately 12 ER+/PR+/HER2- tumors, eight were classified as invasive ductal carcinomas and four as invasive lobular carcinomas. On average, each sample got approximately 10-fold read coverage. A total of around 2.7 million templates, representing almost 1,100,000 unique clonotypes, were detected across all samples.

The study profiled bulk TCR beta-chain repertoires in matched peripheral blood, tumor and adjacent normal breast tissue taken from more than 15 patients with early-stage breast cancer. Before surgery, whole blood (roughly 4.5-11 mL) was collected into EDTA tubes and processed within 2 hours. Ficoll-Paque centrifugation in SepMate-50 tubes was used to isolate peripheral blood mononuclear cells. PBMCs were cryopreserved in roughly 90% FBS with about 10% DMSO in aliquots of about 1.8 to 4 million cells and stored in liquid nitrogen. The Qiagen AllPrep DNA/RNA Mini kit was used for genomic DNA extraction. Two independent genomic DNA replicates were amplified for each sample, with approximately 0.5 ug used for blood and about 1.5 ug for tumor or normal breast. Following the manufacturer's instructions, the ImmunoSeq Intro kit was used to carry out TCRB sequencing on genomic DNA. Multiplex PCR was run for roughly 30 cycles using proprietary primers and spike-in control sequences for absolute quantification. Single-end 150-bp reads were used to sequence an 87-bp fragment covering the CDR3 and the flanking V and J genes. Each lane of an Illumina MiSeq using version 3.0 chemistry carried seven multiplexed samples, with two replicates per sample. The published analysis was carried out like this. Raw data were processed by the vendor's proprietary pipeline, with both replicates merged into one result per sample. Productive rearrangements sharing the V-gene family, CDR3 amino acid sequence and J-gene segment were defined as clonotypes. Clonality was calculated as 1 minus the normalized Shannon entropy (Pielou evenness) of TCRB abundances. T cell density was estimated by dividing total templates by the number of input cells inferred from the DNA input amount. Recon, run with its default parameters, was used to estimate overall repertoire diversity and clonality. Clonotypes with over 0.1% abundance in tumor and at least 32-fold higher abundance in tumor than in normal breast were defined as tumor-enriched. TCRdb retrieved this table from immuneACCESS and kept in-frame rearrangements only. Not all clones are present; in checked studies, unresolved V genes account for under half, and no reason is known for the remainder. V, J and clone size are those of that table, while D and trimming were read from the DNA. For this sample the table gives about 51,000 clones, of which around four fifths were detected only once. 3% to 3.5% of the sample is held by the ten biggest clonotypes.

What the authors observed across the whole study: About 2.5-fold higher T cell density and higher clonality were observed in tumors than in adjacent normal breast tissue. Bulk genomic DNA sequencing of unsorted cells missed chain pairing and functional markers such as CD4, CD8 and FOXP3. Because the cohort was small, a breakdown by tumor subtype could not be done. Enriched TCRB sequences shared across patients were found to be mostly commonly generated sequences that were unlikely to play an important role in the tumor microenvironment. Repertoires from blood and normal breast were more alike than repertoires from blood and tumor, and in about 90% of the 16 patients, comparing each tissue with blood separated tumor from normal.

Clipping removes 1 base from V and 4 bases from J, with 5 as the unmatched junction base count. The CDR3 goes from the cysteine to the phenylalanine over 15 residues. The DNA shown is the 45-base CDR3, in frame from base 1. CDR1 SGHTA and CDR2 FQGTGA were looked up in the germline V gene. With respect to this clone: The specificity of this receptor is unknown. Base quality data are lacking; no much larger clone is found one base away.

The chain is made from TRBV7-3 and TRBJ2-5; TRBD1 aligns with 8 central bases. This TCR was recovered from a person aged 40 to 49 with breast cancer. Material: blood. CDR3 sequence: CASSLRQGARETQYF. The bases are TGTGCCAGCAGCTTAAGGCAGGGGGCAAGAGAGACCCAGTACTTC.